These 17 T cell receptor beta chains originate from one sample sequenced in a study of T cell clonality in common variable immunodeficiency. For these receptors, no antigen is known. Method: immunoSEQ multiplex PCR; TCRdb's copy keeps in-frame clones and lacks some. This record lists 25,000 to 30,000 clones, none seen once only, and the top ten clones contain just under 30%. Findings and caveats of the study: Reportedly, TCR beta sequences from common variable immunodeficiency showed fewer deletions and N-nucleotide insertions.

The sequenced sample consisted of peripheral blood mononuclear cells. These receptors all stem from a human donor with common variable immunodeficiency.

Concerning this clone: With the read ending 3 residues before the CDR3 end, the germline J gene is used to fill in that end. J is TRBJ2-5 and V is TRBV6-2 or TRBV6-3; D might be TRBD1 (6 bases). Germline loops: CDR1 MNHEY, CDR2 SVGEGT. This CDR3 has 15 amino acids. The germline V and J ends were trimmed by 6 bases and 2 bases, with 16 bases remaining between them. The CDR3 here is CASSLVGTLQETQYF. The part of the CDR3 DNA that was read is TGTGCCAGCAGCCTCGTCGGGACACTTCAAGAGACC.

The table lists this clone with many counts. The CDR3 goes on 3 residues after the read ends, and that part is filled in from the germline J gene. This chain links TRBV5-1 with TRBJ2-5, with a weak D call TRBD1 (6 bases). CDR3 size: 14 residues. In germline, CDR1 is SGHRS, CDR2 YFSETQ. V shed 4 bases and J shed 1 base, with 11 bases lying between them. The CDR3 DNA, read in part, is TGCGCCAGCAGCGTCACAGGGCCCCAAGAGACC. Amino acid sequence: CASSVTGPQET. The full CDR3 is CASSVTGPQETQYF.

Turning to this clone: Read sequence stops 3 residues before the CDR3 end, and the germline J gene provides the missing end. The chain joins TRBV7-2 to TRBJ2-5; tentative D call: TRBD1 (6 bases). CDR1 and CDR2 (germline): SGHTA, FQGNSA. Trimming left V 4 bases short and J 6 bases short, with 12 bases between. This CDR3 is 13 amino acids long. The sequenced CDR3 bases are TGTGCCAGCAGCTCCCAGGGGCCCCAGACC. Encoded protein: CASSSQGPQT. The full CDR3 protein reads CASSSQGPQTQYF.

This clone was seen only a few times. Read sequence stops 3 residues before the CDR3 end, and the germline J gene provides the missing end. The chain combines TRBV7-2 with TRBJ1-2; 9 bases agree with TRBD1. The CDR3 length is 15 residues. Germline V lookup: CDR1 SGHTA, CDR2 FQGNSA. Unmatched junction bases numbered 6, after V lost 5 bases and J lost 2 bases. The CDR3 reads CASSTSGTGNYGYTF. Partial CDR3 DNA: TGTGCCAGCAGCACCTCCGGGACAGGGAACTATGGC.

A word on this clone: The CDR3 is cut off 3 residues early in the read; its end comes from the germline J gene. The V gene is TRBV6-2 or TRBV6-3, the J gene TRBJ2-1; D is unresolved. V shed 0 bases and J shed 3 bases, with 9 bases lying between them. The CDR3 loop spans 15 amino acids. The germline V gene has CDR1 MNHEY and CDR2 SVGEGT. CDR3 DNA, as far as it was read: TGTGCCAGCAGTTACTCTTGGCAGAACTACAATGAG. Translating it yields CASSYSWQNYNE. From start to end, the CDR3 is CASSYSWQNYNEQFF.

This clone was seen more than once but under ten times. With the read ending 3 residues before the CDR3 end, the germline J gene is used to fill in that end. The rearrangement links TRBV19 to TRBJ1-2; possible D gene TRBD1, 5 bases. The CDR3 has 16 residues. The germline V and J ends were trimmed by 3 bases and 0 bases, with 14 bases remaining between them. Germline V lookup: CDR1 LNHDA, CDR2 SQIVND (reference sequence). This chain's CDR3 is CASSMLRGGSNYGYTF. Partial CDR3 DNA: TGTGCCAGTAGTATGTTGCGGGGGGGATCTAACTATGGC.

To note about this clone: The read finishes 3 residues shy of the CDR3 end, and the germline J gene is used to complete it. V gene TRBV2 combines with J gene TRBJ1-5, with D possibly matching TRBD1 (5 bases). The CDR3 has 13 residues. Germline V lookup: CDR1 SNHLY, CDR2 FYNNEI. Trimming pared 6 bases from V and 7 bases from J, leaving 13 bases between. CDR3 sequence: CASSFTGEQPQHF. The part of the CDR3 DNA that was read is TGTGCCAGCAGCTTCACAGGAGAGCAGCCC.

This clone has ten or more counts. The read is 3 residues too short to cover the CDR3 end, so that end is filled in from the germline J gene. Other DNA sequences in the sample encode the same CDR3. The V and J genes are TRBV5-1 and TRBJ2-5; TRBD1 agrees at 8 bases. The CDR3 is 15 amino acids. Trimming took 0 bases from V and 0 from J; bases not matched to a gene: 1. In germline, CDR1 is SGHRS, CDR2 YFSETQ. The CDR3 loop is CASSLEGQDQETQYF. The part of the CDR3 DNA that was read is TGCGCCAGCAGCTTGGAGGGACAGGACCAAGAGACC. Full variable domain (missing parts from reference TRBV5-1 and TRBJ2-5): KAGVTQTPRYLIKTRGQQVTLSCSPISGHRSVSWYQQTPGQGLQFLFEYFSETQRNKGNFPGRFSGRQFSNSRSEMNVSTLELGDSALYLCASSLEGQDQETQYFGPGTRLLVL.

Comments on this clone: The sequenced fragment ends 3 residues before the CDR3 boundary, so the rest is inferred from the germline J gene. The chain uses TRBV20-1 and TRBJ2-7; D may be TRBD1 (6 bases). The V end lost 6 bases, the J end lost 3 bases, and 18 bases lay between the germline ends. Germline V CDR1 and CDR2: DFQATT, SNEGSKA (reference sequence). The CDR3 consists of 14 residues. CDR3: CSALRDTLLYEQYF. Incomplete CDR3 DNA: TGCAGTGCCCTCCGGGACACTCTACTCTACGAG.

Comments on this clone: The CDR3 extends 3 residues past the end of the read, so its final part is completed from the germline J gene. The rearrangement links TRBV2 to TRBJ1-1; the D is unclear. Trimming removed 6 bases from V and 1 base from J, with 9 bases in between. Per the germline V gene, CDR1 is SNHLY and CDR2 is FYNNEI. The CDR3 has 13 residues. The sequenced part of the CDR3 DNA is TGTGCCAGCAGCATCGACACGAACACTGAA. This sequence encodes CASSIDTNTE. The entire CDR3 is CASSIDTNTEAFF.

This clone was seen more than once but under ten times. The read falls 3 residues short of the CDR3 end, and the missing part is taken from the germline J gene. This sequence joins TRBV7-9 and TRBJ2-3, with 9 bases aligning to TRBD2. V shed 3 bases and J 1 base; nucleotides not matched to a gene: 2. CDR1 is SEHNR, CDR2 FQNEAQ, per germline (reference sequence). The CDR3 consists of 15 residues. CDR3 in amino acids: CASSFERGGTDTQYF. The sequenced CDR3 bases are TGTGCCAGCAGCTTCGAGCGGGGGGGCACAGATACG.

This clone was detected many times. Incomplete CDR3 DNA: TGTGCCAGCGTCCCAGGTAGCGGGGGCACAGATACG. Its translation: CASVPGSGGTDT. The entire CDR3 reads CASVPGSGGTDTQYF. The chain has TRBV6-2 or TRBV6-3 and TRBJ2-3, with 8 positions matching TRBD2. Read coverage stops 3 residues before the CDR3 terminus; the germline J gene supplies the remainder. Per germline, CDR1 MNHEY and CDR2 SVGEGT. CDR3 size: 15 residues. V dropped 8 bases and J dropped 1; count of bases not matched to a gene: 8.

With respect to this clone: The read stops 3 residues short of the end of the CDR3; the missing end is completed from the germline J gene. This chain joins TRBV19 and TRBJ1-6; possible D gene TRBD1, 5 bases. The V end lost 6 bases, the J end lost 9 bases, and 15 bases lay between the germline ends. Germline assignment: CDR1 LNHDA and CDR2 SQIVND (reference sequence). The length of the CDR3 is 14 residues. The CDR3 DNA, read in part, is TGTGCCAGTAGCCGGAGGGACTGGACTTCACCC. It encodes CASSRRDWTSP. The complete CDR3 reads CASSRRDWTSPLHF.

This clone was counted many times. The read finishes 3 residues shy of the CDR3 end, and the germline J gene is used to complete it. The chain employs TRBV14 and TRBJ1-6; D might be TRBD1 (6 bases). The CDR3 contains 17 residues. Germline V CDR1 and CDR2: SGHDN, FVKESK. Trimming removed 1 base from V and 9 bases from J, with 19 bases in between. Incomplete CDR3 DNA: TGTGCCAGCAGCCAAGCCTCTCAGGACAGTCTTAGTTCACCC. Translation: CASSQASQDSLSSP. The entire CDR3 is CASSQASQDSLSSPLHF.

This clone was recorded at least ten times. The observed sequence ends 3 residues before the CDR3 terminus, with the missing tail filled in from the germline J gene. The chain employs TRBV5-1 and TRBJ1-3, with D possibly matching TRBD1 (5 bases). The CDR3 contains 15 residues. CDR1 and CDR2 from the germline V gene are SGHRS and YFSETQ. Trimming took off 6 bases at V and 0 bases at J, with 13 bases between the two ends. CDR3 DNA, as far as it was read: TGCGCCAGCACTGACGGGGGTAACTCTGGAAACACC. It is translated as CASTDGGNSGNT. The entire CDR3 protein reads CASTDGGNSGNTIYF.

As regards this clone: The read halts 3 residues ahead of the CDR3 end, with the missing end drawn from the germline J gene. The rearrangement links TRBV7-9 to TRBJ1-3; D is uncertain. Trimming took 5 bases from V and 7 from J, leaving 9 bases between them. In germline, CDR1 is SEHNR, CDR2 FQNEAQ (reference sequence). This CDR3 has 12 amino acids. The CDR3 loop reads CASSPAGNTIYF. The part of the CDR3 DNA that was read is TGTGCCAGCAGCCCCGCCGGGAACACC.

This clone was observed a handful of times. CDR3 DNA, as far as it was read: TGTGCCAGCAGCTACCAAGCTCGAAATCAGCCC. This encodes CASSYQARNQP. The complete CDR3 sequence is CASSYQARNQPQHF. The chain employs TRBV5-5 and TRBJ1-5; no definite D call. The sequence runs out 3 residues before the end of the CDR3; the remainder is reconstructed from the germline J gene. V lost 3 bases and J 4 bases, leaving 11 bases between the germline ends. This CDR3 region has 14 residues. The germline V gene has CDR1 SGHKS and CDR2 YYEKEE (reference sequence).